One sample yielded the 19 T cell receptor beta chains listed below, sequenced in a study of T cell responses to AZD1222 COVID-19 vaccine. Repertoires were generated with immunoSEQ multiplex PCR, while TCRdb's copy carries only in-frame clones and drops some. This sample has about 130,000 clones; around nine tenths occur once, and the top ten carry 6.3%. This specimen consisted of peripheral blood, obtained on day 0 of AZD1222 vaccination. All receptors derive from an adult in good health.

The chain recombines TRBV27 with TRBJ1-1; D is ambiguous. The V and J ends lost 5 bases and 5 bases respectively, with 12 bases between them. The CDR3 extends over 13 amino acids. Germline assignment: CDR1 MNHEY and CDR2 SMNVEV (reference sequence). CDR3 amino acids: CASSLTLSTEAFF. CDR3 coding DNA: TGTGCCAGCAGTCTAACTTTGTCGACTGAAGCTTTCTTT.

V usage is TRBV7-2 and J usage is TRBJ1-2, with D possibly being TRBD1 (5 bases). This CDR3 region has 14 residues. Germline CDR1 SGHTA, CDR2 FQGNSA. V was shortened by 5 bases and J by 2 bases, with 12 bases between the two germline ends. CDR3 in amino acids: CASSPLPGNYGYTF. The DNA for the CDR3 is TGTGCCAGCAGCCCCCTTCCAGGGAACTATGGCTACACCTTC. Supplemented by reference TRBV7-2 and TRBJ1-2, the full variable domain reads GAGVSQSPSNKVTEKGKDVELRCDPISGHTALYWYRQSLGQGLEFLIYFQGNSAPDKSGLPSDRFSAERTGGSVSTLTIQRTQQEDSAVYLCASSPLPGNYGYTFGSGTRLTVV.

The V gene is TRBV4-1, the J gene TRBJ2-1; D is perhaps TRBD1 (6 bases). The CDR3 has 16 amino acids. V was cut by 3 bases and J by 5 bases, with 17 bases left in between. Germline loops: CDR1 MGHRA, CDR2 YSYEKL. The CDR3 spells CASSQYRDISDNEQFF. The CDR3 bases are TGCGCCAGCAGCCAGTACCGGGACATATCCGACAATGAGCAGTTCTTC.

CDR3 residues: CASSRTGYGYTF. CDR3 nucleotide sequence: TGTGCCAGCAGTCGTACAGGGTATGGCTACACCTTC. The chain links TRBV6-5 to TRBJ1-2; a weak D match, TRBD1 (6 bases). This CDR3 has 12 amino acids. Trimming cost V 5 bases and J 5 bases, with 9 bases left between them. Germline V gene lookup returns CDR1 MNHEY and CDR2 SVGAGI.

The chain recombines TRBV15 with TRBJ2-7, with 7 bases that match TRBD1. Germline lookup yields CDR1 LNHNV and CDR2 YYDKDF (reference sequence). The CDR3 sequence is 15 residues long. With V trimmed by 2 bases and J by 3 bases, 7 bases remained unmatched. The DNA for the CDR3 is TGTGCCACCAGCAGAAATACAGGGGATCTCTACGAGCAGTACTTC. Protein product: CATSRNTGDLYEQYF.

The CDR3 spells CASSEFTEAFF. CDR3 DNA sequence: TGTGCCAGCAGTGAATTCACTGAAGCTTTCTTT. The chain joins TRBV25-1 to TRBJ1-1; D is unclear. The CDR3 extends over 11 amino acids. V was pared by 1 base and J by 4 bases, with 1 base between. Germline V lookup: CDR1 MGHDK, CDR2 SYGVNS.

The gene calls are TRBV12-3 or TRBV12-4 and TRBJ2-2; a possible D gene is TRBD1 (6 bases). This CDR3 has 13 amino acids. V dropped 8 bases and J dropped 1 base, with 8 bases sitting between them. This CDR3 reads CASGGQNTGELFF. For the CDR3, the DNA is TGTGCCAGCGGGGGCCAGAACACCGGGGAGCTGTTTTTT.

The CDR3 DNA is TGTGCCAGCAACAGGCAAGATTCACCCCTCCACTTT. It is translated as CASNRQDSPLHF. The V call is TRBV6-5, the J call TRBJ1-6, with a possible D match to TRBD1 (5 bases). The V end was cut by 7 bases, the J end by 8 bases, with 9 bases between. The CDR3 runs 12 residues. Germline V gives CDR1 MNHEY, CDR2 SVGAGI.

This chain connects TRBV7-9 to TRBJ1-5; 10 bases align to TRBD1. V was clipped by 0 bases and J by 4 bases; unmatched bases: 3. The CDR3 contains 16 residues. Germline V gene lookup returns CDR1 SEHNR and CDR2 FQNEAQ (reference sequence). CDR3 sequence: CASSLAGGQGNQPQHF. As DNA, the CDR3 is TGTGCCAGCAGCTTAGCGGGGGGACAGGGGAATCAGCCCCAGCATTTT.

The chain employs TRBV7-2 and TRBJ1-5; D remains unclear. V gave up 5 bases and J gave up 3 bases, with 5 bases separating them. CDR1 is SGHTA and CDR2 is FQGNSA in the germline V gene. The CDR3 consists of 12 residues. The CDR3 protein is CASSRPNQPQHF. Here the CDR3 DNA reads TGTGCCAGCAGCCGCCCCAATCAGCCCCAGCATTTT.

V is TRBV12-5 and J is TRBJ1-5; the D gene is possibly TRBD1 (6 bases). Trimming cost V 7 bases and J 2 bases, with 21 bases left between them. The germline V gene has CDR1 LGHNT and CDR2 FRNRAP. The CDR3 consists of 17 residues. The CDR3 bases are TGTGCTAGTGCTGAGGGACAACCCATATGGGGCAATCAGCCCCAGCATTTT. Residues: CASAEGQPIWGNQPQHF.

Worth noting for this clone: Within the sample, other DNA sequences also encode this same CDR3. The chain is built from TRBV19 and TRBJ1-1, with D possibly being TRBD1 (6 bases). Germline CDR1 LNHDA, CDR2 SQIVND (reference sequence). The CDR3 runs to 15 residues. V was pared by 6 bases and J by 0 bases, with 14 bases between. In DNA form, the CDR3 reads TGTGCCAGTAGGAGACAGGTCCGAATGAACACTGAAGCTTTCTTT. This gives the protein CASRRQVRMNTEAFF.

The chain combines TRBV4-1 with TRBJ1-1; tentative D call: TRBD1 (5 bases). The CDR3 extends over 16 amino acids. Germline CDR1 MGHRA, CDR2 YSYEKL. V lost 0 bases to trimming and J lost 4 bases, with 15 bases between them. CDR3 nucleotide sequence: TGCGCCAGCAGCCAAGACGGGGCGGGTTGGGTCACTGAAGCTTTCTTT. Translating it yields CASSQDGAGWVTEAFF.

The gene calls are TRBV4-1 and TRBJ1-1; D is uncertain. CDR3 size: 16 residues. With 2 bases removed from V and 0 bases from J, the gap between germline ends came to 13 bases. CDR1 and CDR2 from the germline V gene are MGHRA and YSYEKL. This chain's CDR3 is CASSQFPKTMNTEAFF. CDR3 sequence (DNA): TGCGCCAGCAGCCAATTTCCCAAAACAATGAACACTGAAGCTTTCTTT.

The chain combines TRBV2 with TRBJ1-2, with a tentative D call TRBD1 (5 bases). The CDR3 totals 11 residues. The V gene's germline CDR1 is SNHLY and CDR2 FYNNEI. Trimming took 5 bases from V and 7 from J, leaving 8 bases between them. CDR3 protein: CASSRGFGYTF. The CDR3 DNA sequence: TGTGCCAGCAGTAGGGGTTTTGGCTACACCTTC.

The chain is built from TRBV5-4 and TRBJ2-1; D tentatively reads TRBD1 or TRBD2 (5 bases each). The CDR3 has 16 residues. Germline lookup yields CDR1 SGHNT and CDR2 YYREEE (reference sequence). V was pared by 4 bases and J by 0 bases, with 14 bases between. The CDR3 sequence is CASSVLGTLSYNEQFF. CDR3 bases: TGTGCCAGCAGCGTACTCGGGACCCTCTCCTACAATGAGCAGTTCTTC.

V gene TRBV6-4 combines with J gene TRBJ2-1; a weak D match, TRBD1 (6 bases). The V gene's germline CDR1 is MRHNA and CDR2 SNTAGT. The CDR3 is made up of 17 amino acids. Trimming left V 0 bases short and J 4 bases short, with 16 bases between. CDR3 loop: CASSDSIFRGSYNEQFF. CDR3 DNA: TGTGCCAGCAGTGACTCGATTTTCAGGGGATCTTACAATGAGCAGTTCTTC.

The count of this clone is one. In DNA, the CDR3 is TGTGCCAGCAGCGGGACCCCTAAGGGAAGAGAAGAGACCCAGTACTTC. It codes for CASSGTPKGREETQYF. V usage is TRBV9 and J usage is TRBJ2-5; D gene ambiguous. Germline-derived CDR1 and CDR2 are SGDLS and YYNGEE. The CDR3 sequence is 16 residues long. V was shortened by 3 bases and J by 3 bases, with 18 bases between the two germline ends. The full variable domain, completed using reference TRBV9 and TRBJ2-5, is DSGVTQTPKHLITATGQRVTLRCSPRSGDLSVYWYQQSLDQGLQFLIQYYNGEERAKGNILERFSAQQFPDLHSELNLSSLELGDSALYFCASSGTPKGREETQYFGPGTRLLVL.

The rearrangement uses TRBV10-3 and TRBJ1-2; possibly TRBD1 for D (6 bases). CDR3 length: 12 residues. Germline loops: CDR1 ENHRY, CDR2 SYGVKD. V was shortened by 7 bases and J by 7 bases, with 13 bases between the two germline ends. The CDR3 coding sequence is TGTGCCATCACCGAAGACAGGTCTGGCTACACCTTC. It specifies CAITEDRSGYTF.